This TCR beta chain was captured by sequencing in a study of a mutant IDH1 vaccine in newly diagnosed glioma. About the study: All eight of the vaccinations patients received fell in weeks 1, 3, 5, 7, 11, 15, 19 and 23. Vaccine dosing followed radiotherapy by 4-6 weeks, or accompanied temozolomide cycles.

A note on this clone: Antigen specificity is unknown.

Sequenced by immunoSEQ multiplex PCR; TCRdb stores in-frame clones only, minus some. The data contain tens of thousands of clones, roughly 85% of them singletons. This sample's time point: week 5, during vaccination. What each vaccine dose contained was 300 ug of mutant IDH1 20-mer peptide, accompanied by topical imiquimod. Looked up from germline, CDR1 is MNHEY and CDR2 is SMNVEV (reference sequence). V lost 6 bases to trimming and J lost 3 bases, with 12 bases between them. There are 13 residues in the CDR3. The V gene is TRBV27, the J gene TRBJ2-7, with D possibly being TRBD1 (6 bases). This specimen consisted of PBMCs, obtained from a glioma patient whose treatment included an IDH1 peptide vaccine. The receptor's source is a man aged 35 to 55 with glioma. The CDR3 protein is CASSQGYGYEQYF. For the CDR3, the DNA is TGTGCCAGCAGCCAGGGGTATGGCTACGAGCAGTACTTC.